This is a list of T cell receptor beta chains from one sample in a study of response to subunit inactivated influenza vaccine. TCRdb re-derived calls from the RT-PCR reads in MiXCR, one entry per CDR3 protein. The data hold 450,000 to 500,000 distinct CDR3 sequences, with about a tenth observed a single time. Material: PBMCs from blood, obtained roughly 48 days after vaccination. These receptors originate from a man over 45 who received an inactivated influenza vaccine. Each CDR3 is given with its conserved first and last residue.

CDR3 length | V gene | CDR3 protein
13 | TRBV12-3/TRBV12-4 | CASSFTSRETQYF
14 | TRBV6-2/TRBV6-3 | CASTLTRDYNEQFF
16 | TRBV9 | CASSAGGFGVNTEAFF
13 | TRBV15 | CATSRDEGGELFF
14 | TRBV7-2 | CASSFGLRVDTIYF
16 | TRBV4-2 | CASSPNQDRVNYGYTF
15 | TRBV10-3 | CAISESTVVFNTIYF
17 | TRBV29-1 | CSVSGLAGEWGYNEQFF
15 | TRBV7-9 | CASSLAYRSQETQYF
13 | TRBV18 | CASSPSEGYEQYF
12 | TRBV7-9 | CASSFTDYEQYF
15 | TRBV12-3/TRBV12-4 | CASSPSSGGAETQYF
16 | TRBV28 | CASSLNSGGGTDTQYF
15 | TRBV9 | CASSVMGRSTDTQYF
13 | TRBV28 | CASSLSVYYEQYF
12 | TRBV7-9 | CASSARRNTQYF
11 | TRBV6-2/TRBV6-3 | CATSKRAEQFF
15 | TRBV12-3/TRBV12-4 | CASSPFLAGGGEQFF
16 | TRBV12-3/TRBV12-4 | CASSLVGAGSKNIQYF
12 | TRBV20-1 | CSATGPVGPLHF
16 | TRBV4-3 | CASSQIVGGGTDTQYF
16 | TRBV28 | CASSQLAGGTTDTQYF
16 | TRBV20-1 | CSAHPMTSARRDTQYF
17 | TRBV9 | CASSARGGGANTGELFF
13 | TRBV29-1 | CSVQKQTNTEAFF
15 | TRBV20-1 | CSARRGTTGTDTQYF
15 | TRBV15 | CATSRDMGAGNTIYF
13 | TRBV29-1 | CSVELADSYEQYF
14 | TRBV5-1 | CASSPQGLNAEAFF
13 | TRBV20-1 | CSARGQTNEKLFF
16 | TRBV9 | CASSVALAGDTGELFF
15 | TRBV29-1 | CSVVGKTGGAYEQCF
14 | TRBV4-3 | CASSQAGSWETQYF
11 | TRBV3-1 | CASSLGLEAFF
16 | TRBV12-3/TRBV12-4 | CASSSAGTSGSKTQYF
12 | TRBV29-1 | CSTEGGGETQYF
15 | TRBV29-1 | CSVTGTTSSYNEQFF
16 | TRBV11-2 | CASSLDGWGTTNTQYF
18 | TRBV5-5 | CASSLVALTLPSTDTQYF
15 | TRBV29-1 | CSVDPSVGGAYGYTF
16 | TRBV29-1 | CSVEDADRSFRWTQYF
14 | TRBV5-5 | CASRRGGNQETQYF
18 | TRBV10-3 | CAISESVVGPSGANVLTF
12 | TRBV12-3/TRBV12-4 | CASSLLGREQYF